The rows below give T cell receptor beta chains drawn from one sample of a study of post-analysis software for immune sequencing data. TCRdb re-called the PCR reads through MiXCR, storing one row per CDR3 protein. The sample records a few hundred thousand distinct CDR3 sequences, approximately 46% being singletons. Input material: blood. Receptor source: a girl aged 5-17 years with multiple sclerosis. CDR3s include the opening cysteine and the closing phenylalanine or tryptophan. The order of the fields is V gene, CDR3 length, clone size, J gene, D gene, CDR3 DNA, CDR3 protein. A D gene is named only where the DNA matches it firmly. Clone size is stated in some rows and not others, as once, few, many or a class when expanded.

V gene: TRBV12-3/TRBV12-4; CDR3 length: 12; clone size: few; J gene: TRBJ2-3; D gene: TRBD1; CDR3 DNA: TGTGCCAGCAGTCCCCGCGCAGGGGGCGAGTATTTT; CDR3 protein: CASSPRAGGEYF
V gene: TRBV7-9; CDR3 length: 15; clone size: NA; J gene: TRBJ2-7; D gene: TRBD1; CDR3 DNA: TGTGCCAGCAGCGTATTACAGACAGGGAAGTACGAGCAGTACTTC; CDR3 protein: CASSVLQTGKYEQYF
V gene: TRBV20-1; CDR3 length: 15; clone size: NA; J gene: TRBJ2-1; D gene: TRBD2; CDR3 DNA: TGCAGTGCTCAGCCAAGCGGGAGGGTATCTCATGAGCAGTTCTTC; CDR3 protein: CSAQPSGRVSHEQFF
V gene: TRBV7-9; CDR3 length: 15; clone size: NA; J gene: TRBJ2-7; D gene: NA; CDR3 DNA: TGTGCCAGCAGCCGAGATGGGTGGGAATCCTACGAGCAGTACTTC; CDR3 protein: CASSRDGWESYEQYF
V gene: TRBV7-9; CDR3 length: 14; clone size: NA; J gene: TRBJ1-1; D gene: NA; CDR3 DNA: TGTGCCAGCAGCTTAGTGGTGGAATCGGCTGAAGCTTTCTTT; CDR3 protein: CASSLVVESAEAFF
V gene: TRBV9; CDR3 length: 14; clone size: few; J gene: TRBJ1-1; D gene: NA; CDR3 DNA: TGTGCCAGCAGCGCGGACCTAAAGAACACTGAAGCTTTCTTT; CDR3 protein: CASSADLKNTEAFF
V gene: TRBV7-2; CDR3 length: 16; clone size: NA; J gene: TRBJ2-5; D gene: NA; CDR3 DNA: TGTGCCAGCAGCTTAGCAATAGGGGATCAACAAGAGACCCAGTACTTC; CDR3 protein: CASSLAIGDQQETQYF
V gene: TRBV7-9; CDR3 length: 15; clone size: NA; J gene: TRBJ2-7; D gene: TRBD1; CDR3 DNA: TGTGCCAGCAGCTTGGTCTCGGGACAGGCCTACGAGCAGTACTTC; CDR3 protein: CASSLVSGQAYEQYF
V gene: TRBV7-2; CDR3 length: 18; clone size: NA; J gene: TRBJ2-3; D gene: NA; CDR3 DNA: TGTGCCAGCAGCTTAACTGCGGCTAGCACCAGGAATGGAGATACGCAGTATTTT; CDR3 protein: CASSLTAASTRNGDTQYF
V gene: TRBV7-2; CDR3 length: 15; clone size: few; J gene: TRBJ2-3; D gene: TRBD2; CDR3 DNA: TGTGCCAGCAGATACGGACTAGCAAGCACAGATACGCAGTATTTT; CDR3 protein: CASRYGLASTDTQYF
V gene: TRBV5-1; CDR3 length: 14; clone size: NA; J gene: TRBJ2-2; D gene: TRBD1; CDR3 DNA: TGCGCCAGCAGTCCGGACAGGGGGACCGGGGAGCTGTTTTTT; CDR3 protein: CASSPDRGTGELFF
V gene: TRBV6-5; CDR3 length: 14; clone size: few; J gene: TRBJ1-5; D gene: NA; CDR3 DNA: TGTGCCAGCATCCGGGGCCGCAAAGGCCAGCCCCAGCATTTT; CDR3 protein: CASIRGRKGQPQHF
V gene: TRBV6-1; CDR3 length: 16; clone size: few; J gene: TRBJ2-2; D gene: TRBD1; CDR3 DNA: TGTGCCAGCAGCGAGGTGGGACAGTTTAACACCGGGGAGCTGTTTTTT; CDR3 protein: CASSEVGQFNTGELFF
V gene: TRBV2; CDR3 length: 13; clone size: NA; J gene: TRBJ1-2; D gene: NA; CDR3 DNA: TGTGCCAGCAGTGGTTCAGGGGTGGAGGGCTACACCTTC; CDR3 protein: CASSGSGVEGYTF
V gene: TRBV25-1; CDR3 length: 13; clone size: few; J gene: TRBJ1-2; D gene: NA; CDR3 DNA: TGTGCCGGCAAGGGGCCGGCTAACTATGGCTACACCTTC; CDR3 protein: CAGKGPANYGYTF
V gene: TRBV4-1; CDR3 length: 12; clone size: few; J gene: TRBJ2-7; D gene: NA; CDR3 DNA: TGCGCCAGCAGCCCTCTAGGGGCGGTACAGTACTTC; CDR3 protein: CASSPLGAVQYF
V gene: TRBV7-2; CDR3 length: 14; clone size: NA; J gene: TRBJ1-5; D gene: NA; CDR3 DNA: TGTGCCAGCAACCTGGGGCGGGTCGATCAGCCCCAGCATTTT; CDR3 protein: CASNLGRVDQPQHF
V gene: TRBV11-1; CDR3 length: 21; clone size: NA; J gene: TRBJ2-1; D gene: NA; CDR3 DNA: TGTGCCAGCAACAACCCTGAAGGGGGATTAATAGGGGGGATTCGATACAATGAGCAGTTCTTC; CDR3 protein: CASNNPEGGLIGGIRYNEQFF
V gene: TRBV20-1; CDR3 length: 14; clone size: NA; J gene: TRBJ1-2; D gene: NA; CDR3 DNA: TGCAGTGCTAGGACGGCAGGGATAATGGATGGCTACACCTTC; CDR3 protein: CSARTAGIMDGYTF
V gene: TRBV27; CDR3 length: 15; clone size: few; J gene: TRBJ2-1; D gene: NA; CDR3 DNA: TGTGCCAGCAGTTTATGGGCGGCCCTTGACAATGAGCAGTTCTTC; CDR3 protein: CASSLWAALDNEQFF
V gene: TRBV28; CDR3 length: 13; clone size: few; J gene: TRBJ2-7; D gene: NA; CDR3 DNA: TGTGCGATTAGCGCGCCCAGCTCCTACGAGCAGTACTTC; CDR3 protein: CAISAPSSYEQYF
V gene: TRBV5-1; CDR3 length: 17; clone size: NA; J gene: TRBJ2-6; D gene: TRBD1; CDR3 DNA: TGCGCCAGCAGCTTGGACAGGGGGCAGGCTGGGGCCAACGTCCTGACTTTC; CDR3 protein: CASSLDRGQAGANVLTF
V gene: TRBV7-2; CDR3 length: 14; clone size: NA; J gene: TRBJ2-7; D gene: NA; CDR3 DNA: TGTGCCAGCAGCTTAGATCCAGGTCTCTACGAGCAGTACTTC; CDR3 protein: CASSLDPGLYEQYF
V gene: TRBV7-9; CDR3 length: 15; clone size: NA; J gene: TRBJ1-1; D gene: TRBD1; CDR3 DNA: TGTGCCAGCAGCTTAGAGACAGGGTTAAGGACTGAAGCTTTCTTT; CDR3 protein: CASSLETGLRTEAFF
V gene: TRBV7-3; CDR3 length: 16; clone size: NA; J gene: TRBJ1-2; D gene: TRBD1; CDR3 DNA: TGTGCCAGCAGCTTAAATGACAGGGGGCTCTCCTATGGCTACACCTTC; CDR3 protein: CASSLNDRGLSYGYTF
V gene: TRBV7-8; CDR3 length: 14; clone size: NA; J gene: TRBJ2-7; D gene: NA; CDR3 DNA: TGTGCCAGCAGCTTAGTCGGCAGACCCTACGAGCAGTACTTC; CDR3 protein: CASSLVGRPYEQYF
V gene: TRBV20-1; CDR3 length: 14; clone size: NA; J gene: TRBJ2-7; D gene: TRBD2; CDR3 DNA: TGCAGTGCTAGAGTTCTAGCGGTTTCCTACGAGCAGTACTTC; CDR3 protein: CSARVLAVSYEQYF
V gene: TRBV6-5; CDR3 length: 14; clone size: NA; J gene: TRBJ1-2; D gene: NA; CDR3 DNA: TGTGCCAGCAGTCCATACAGGGTAGACTATGGCTACACCTTC; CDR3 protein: CASSPYRVDYGYTF
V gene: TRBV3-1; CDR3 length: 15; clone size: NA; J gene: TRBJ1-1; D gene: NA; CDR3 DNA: TGTGCCAGCAGCCAAGAAAGATTACGGGACACTGAAGCTTTCTTT; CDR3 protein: CASSQERLRDTEAFF
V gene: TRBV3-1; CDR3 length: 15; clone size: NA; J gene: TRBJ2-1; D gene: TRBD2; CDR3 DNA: TGTGCCAGCAGCCAAGTGGCGGGAGGGAACGATGAGCAGTTCTTC; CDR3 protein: CASSQVAGGNDEQFF
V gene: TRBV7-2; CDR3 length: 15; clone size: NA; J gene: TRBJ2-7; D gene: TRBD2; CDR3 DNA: TGTGCCAGCAGCTTAGATCTAGCGGGAGGTGAGACCCGGTACTTC; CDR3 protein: CASSLDLAGGETRYF